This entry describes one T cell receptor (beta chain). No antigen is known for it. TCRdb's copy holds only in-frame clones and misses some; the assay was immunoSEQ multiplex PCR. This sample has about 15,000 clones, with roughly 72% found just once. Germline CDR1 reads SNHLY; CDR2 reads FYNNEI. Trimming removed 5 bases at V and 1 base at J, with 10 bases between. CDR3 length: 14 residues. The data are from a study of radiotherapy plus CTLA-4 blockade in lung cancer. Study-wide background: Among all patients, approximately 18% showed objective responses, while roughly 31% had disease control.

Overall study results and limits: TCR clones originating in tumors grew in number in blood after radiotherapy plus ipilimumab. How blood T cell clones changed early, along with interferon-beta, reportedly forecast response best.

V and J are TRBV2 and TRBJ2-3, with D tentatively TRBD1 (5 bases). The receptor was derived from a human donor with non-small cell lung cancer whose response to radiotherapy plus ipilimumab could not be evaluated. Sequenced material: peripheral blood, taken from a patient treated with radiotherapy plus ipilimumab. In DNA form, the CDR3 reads TGTGCCAGCAGTTTTGACAGCGGCACAGATACGCAGTATTTT. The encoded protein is CASSFDSGTDTQYF. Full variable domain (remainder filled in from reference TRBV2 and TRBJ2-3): EPEVTQTPSHQVTQMGQEVILRCVPISNHLYFYWYRQILGQKVEFLVSFYNNEISEKSEIFDDQFSVERPDGSNFTLKIRSTKLEDSAMYFCASSFDSGTDTQYFGPGTRLTVL.